The rows below give T cell receptor beta chains drawn from one sample of a study of post-analysis software for immune sequencing data. TCRdb analysed the PCR reads with MiXCR anew, one entry per CDR3 protein. This table holds roughly 600,000 distinct CDR3 sequences, 40% to 50% found once. The sample taken for sequencing was blood. The receptors were sampled from a girl aged 10 to 17 with multiple sclerosis. CDR3s include the opening cysteine and the closing phenylalanine or tryptophan. Each record gives: clone size, J gene, V gene, CDR3 length, D gene, CDR3 DNA, CDR3 protein. A D gene is named only where the DNA matches it firmly. Clone size is given for some rows only: seen once, a few or many times, or a class if the clone is expanded.

NA	TRBJ1-2	TRBV20-1	15	NA	TGCAGTGCTAGAGATCCGGACCGCGATCTCTATGGCCACACCTTC	CSARDPDRDLYGHTF
few	TRBJ1-4	TRBV10-3	16	NA	TGTGCCATCAGTGAAATTTCCGGCATTCGCAATGAAAAACTGTTTTTT	CAISEISGIRNEKLFF
once	TRBJ2-7	TRBV27	15	TRBD2	TGTGCCAGCAGACCCGGGACTAGCGAGAGTTACGAGCAGTACTTC	CASRPGTSESYEQYF
NA	TRBJ2-7	TRBV12-3/TRBV12-4	15	TRBD2	TGTGCCAGCAGTTTTGGCCTAGCGGGCCCCTACGAGCAGTACTTC	CASSFGLAGPYEQYF
few	TRBJ2-5	TRBV7-9	16	TRBD2	TGTGCCAGCAGCATTCGACTAGCGGGAGCCATCGAGACCCAGTACTTC	CASSIRLAGAIETQYF
few	TRBJ2-7	TRBV15	15	NA	TGTGCCACCAGCAGGATGGATCCCAACCCCTACGAGCAGTACTTC	CATSRMDPNPYEQYF
NA	TRBJ2-7	TRBV6-6	14	NA	TGTGCCAGCAGTTCCCTTGAGGGGGGGTACGAGCAGTACTTC	CASSSLEGGYEQYF
NA	TRBJ1-2	TRBV29-1	16	TRBD1	TGCAGCGTTGAGGGGACAGGGGGCGATAGGAACTATGGCTACACCTTC	CSVEGTGGDRNYGYTF
few	TRBJ2-6	TRBV28	17	NA	TGTGCCAGCGCCCCGACAGGATTGAACATAGGGGCCAACGTCCTGACTTTC	CASAPTGLNIGANVLTF
NA	TRBJ2-7	TRBV12-3/TRBV12-4	15	NA	TGTGCCAGCAGTCCTGACACTCCCGGCTCCTACGAGCAGTACTTC	CASSPDTPGSYEQYF
NA	TRBJ2-1	TRBV5-6	14	NA	TGTGCCAGCAGCGCACAAACTAGCTTCAATGAGCAGTTCTTC	CASSAQTSFNEQFF
NA	TRBJ2-1	TRBV4-1	16	TRBD2	TGCGCCAGCAGCCAAGGCAGGAGCGGGGGGGCCCATGAGCAGTTCTTC	CASSQGRSGGAHEQFF
NA	TRBJ2-7	TRBV29-1	13	NA	TGCAGCGTTCGGGGCAGGTTGGGGTACGAGCAGTACTTC	CSVRGRLGYEQYF
once	TRBJ2-7	TRBV20-1	15	TRBD2	TGCAGTGCTACAACCGGGTCTAGCGGTTCCTACGAGCAGTACTTC	CSATTGSSGSYEQYF
NA	TRBJ1-2	TRBV4-1	15	TRBD1	TGCGCCAGCAGCCAAGGGAAGGGGGCGAGCTATGGCTACACCTTC	CASSQGKGASYGYTF
NA	TRBJ1-1	TRBV5-1	16	NA	TGCGCCAGCAGTACAGGGTTTACAGATATGAACACTGAAGCTTTCTTT	CASSTGFTDMNTEAFF
few	TRBJ2-7	TRBV6-5	15	NA	TGTGCCAGCAGACGCTCAGGGTTCGGGGCTTACGAGCAGTACTTC	CASRRSGFGAYEQYF
NA	TRBJ1-2	TRBV10-3	13	TRBD1	TGTGCCATCGGGGAAGACAGGGCTGCTAGCTACACCTTC	CAIGEDRAASYTF
few	TRBJ2-5	TRBV18	13	TRBD1	TGTGCCAGCCGGCCTGACAGGGAAGAGACCCAGTACTTC	CASRPDREETQYF
NA	TRBJ1-2	TRBV6-6	15	NA	TGTGCCAGCAACGCCAAAGACCTAGCCAACGTAGGCTACACCTTC	CASNAKDLANVGYTF
NA	TRBJ2-5	TRBV12-3/TRBV12-4	15	NA	TGTGCCAGCAGTTTAGTTCTAGTGGGGGGAGAGACCCAGTACTTC	CASSLVLVGGETQYF
few	TRBJ2-4	TRBV4-1	17	TRBD1	TGCGCCAGCAGCCAACCGGTGACAGGGGATGCCAAAAACATTCAGTACTTC	CASSQPVTGDAKNIQYF
NA	TRBJ2-1	TRBV20-1	16	NA	TGCAGTGCTAGAGATAGGCGGCAGGGCACCCCCAATGAGCAGTTCTTC	CSARDRRQGTPNEQFF
NA	TRBJ1-2	TRBV20-1	14	NA	TGCAGTGCCCGAGCGATCGGCAGTAACTATGGCTACACCTTC	CSARAIGSNYGYTF
NA	TRBJ2-3	TRBV29-1	16	TRBD1	TGCAGCGCCAAGGGGACGGACAGGGGGAGCACAGATACGCAGTATTTT	CSAKGTDRGSTDTQYF
NA	TRBJ2-5	TRBV5-1	13	TRBD1	TGCGCCAGCCGGGACAGGGGGCACGAGACCCAGTACTTC	CASRDRGHETQYF
NA	TRBJ2-5	TRBV30	12	NA	TGTGCCTGGAGTGTGGGGGAAGAGACCCAGTACTTC	CAWSVGEETQYF
NA	TRBJ2-6	TRBV29-1	15	NA	TGCAGCGTTCTGGGGGGCTTCTCTGGGGCCAACGTCCTGACTTTC	CSVLGGFSGANVLTF
few	TRBJ1-6	TRBV12-3/TRBV12-4	13	NA	TGTGCCAGCAGTCTACAAGGGAGGTCACCCCTCCACTTT	CASSLQGRSPLHF
NA	TRBJ2-1	TRBV20-1	11	NA	TGCAGTGCTTCGAACTACAATGAGCAGTTCTTC	CSASNYNEQFF
few	TRBJ2-1	TRBV9	13	NA	TGTGCCAGCAGCGTAGGTAATAACAATGAGCAGTTCTTC	CASSVGNNNEQFF
NA	TRBJ2-3	TRBV3-1	14	TRBD2	TGTGCCAGCAGCCCCCGGGGGGTTTCAGATACGCAGTATTTT	CASSPRGVSDTQYF
few	TRBJ2-5	TRBV4-2	16	TRBD2	TGTGCCAGCAGCCCCGGGGCTAGCGGGGGGGAAGAGACCCAGTACTTC	CASSPGASGGEETQYF
NA	TRBJ1-2	TRBV7-2	15	NA	TGTGCCAGCAGCTTAGAGGACATTGGAGGCCATGGCTACACCTTC	CASSLEDIGGHGYTF
NA	TRBJ1-2	TRBV5-1	16	NA	TGCGCCAGCAGCTTGGAAGGGGGGTCTGTTAGGTATGGCTACACCTTC	CASSLEGGSVRYGYTF
NA	TRBJ2-2	TRBV29-1	17	NA	TGCAGCGTTGTAATACGGGGGCAGGGACGAAACACCGGGGAGCTGTTTTTT	CSVVIRGQGRNTGELFF
few	TRBJ1-2	TRBV30	12	NA	TGTGCCTGGACCCACACCAGCTATGGCTACACCTTC	CAWTHTSYGYTF
few	TRBJ2-4	TRBV28	15	TRBD1	TGTGCCAGCCTGGACAGGGACTTAGCCAAAAACATTCAGTACTTC	CASLDRDLAKNIQYF
NA	TRBJ2-3	TRBV15	15	TRBD2	TGTGCCACCCAGTTCGAAGGGAGGGCCACAGATACGCAGTATTTT	CATQFEGRATDTQYF
NA	TRBJ2-4	TRBV20-1	16	TRBD2	TGCAGTGCTAGGGGGGGAGGCGGGAGCTCCAAAAACATTCAGTACTTC	CSARGGGGSSKNIQYF
NA	TRBJ2-7	TRBV28	13	NA	TGTGCCAGCAGTCCAAGGGGAAGGAACGAGCAGTACTTC	CASSPRGRNEQYF
few	TRBJ2-7	TRBV25-1	15	TRBD1	TGTGCCAGCAGTGTCCACGGGACAGGGGCCTACGAGCAGTACTTC	CASSVHGTGAYEQYF
NA	TRBJ1-4	TRBV12-3/TRBV12-4	13	NA	TGTGCCAGCAGTTTTGCCCGTCGGGAAAAACTGTTTTTT	CASSFARREKLFF
few	TRBJ2-4	TRBV12-3/TRBV12-4	13	NA	TGTGCCAGCAGTTTAGCAGTGAGGGCCATTCAGTACTTC	CASSLAVRAIQYF
NA	TRBJ2-3	TRBV6-6	12	TRBD2	TGTGCCAGCAGTTACGGAGCGGGGGGAAGGTATTTT	CASSYGAGGRYF
few	TRBJ2-6	TRBV29-1	17	NA	TGCAGCGTCTACGGCATTCGGGACAACTCTGGGGCCAACGTCCTGACTTTC	CSVYGIRDNSGANVLTF
few	TRBJ1-6	TRBV29-1	12	NA	TGCAGCGTTGAAGGTCCCGGTTCACCCCTCCACTTT	CSVEGPGSPLHF
NA	TRBJ1-1	TRBV30	12	NA	TGTGCCTGGAGTGCGGGGAGAACTGAAGCTTTCTTT	CAWSAGRTEAFF
NA	TRBJ1-6	TRBV20-1	15	NA	TGCAGTGCTCCCGGAGTGGGGACTTCTAATTCACCCCTCCACTTT	CSAPGVGTSNSPLHF
NA	TRBJ2-7	TRBV12-3/TRBV12-4	18	NA	TGTGCCAGCAGTTTAAGCTCTCCCTTAATCACAGGATCCTACGAGCAGTACTTC	CASSLSSPLITGSYEQYF
NA	TRBJ2-1	TRBV6-4	15	TRBD2	TGTGCCAGCAATGACTCTAGCGGGGGGTACAATGAGCAGTTCTTC	CASNDSSGGYNEQFF
many	TRBJ2-7	TRBV7-2	13	NA	TGTGCCAGCAGCCCATCCCGGGCCTACGAGCAGTACTTC	CASSPSRAYEQYF
few	TRBJ2-1	TRBV11-2	12	NA	TGTGCCAGCAGCAACCCATACAATGAGCAGTTCTTC	CASSNPYNEQFF
NA	TRBJ2-7	TRBV20-1	13	TRBD2	TGCAGTGCTTTAGCGGGTGAACGCTACGAGCAGTACTTC	CSALAGERYEQYF
few	TRBJ2-1	TRBV10-3	16	TRBD2	TGTGCCATCAGAGACTCCGGGACTAGGATGATCAATGAGCAGTTCTTC	CAIRDSGTRMINEQFF